A single sample gave rise to the 6 T cell receptor beta chains below, sequenced in a study of T cell repertoires in cytomegalovirus infection. TCRdb processed the reads anew with MiXCR; each CDR3 protein has one entry. The sample holds 450,000 to 550,000 distinct CDR3 sequences; about 17% are singletons and the top ten take 20% to 30%. Sequencing was done on a sample of CD8+ T cells from PBMCs. These receptors all stem from a human donor in good health (CMV status not recorded). Some clones in this sample may be carry-over from other donors' samples.

The J gene is TRBJ1-2, the V gene TRBV7-9; the D gene is possibly TRBD1 (5 bases). The germline V gene encodes CDR1 SEHNR and CDR2 FQNEAQ (reference sequence). V was shortened by 5 bases and J by 7 bases, with 20 bases between the two germline ends. This CDR3 spans 15 amino acids. This CDR3 is CASSTPQGSLRGYTF. DNA for the CDR3: TGTGCCAGCAGCACTCCTCAGGGTAGCCTTCGTGGCTACACCTTC.

This clonotype has a count of ten or more. This chain links TRBV7-6 with TRBJ2-2; TRBD1 or TRBD2 may be the D gene (5 bases each). The CDR3 covers 16 residues. Germline CDR1 reads SGHVS; CDR2 reads FNYEAQ. V shed 5 bases and J shed 5 bases, with 18 bases lying between them. CDR3 sequence (DNA): TGTGCCAGCAGCACCTGGAGAGGGGAAGGTACCGGGGAGCTGTTTTTT. The encoded protein is CASSTWRGEGTGELFF.

The table lists this clonotype with many counts. CDR3 residues: CASSYRDREVDEQFF. The DNA of the CDR3 is TGCGCCAGCAGCTACCGGGACAGGGAGGTCGATGAGCAGTTCTTC. This chain connects TRBV5-1 to TRBJ2-1; 9 nucleotides agree with TRBD1. Per the germline V gene, CDR1 is SGHRS and CDR2 is YFSETQ. This CDR3 comprises 15 residues. J lost 8 bases, V lost 3 bases, and 9 bases had no gene match.

As to this clonotype: Being one base from a much bigger clone, this may be a read error. The chain couples TRBV12-5 to TRBJ2-1; 7 nucleotides align to TRBD1. The trim removed 1 base at V and 3 bases at J, leaving 6 bases unmatched. Germline CDR1 reads LGHNT; CDR2 reads FRNRAP. CDR3 length: 16 residues. The CDR3 DNA sequence: TGTGCTAGTGGTTTGGGGGAACAGGGGATCTACAATGAGCAGTTCTTC. This sequence encodes CASGLGEQGIYNEQFF.

This clonotype was seen many times. The CDR3: CAISESENTEAFF. The CDR3 nucleotides are TGTGCCATCAGTGAGTCAGAAAACACTGAAGCTTTCTTT. V usage is TRBV10-3 and J usage is TRBJ1-1; D gene unclear. The CDR3 extends over 13 amino acids. V was clipped by 0 bases and J by 2 bases, with 4 bases between them. Germline V gives CDR1 ENHRY, CDR2 SYGVKD.

The J gene is TRBJ1-1, the V gene TRBV19, with 7 positions matching TRBD1. The J segment lost 0 bases and the V segment lost 7 bases, leaving 5 bases of the junction unmatched. Germline CDR1 LNHDA, CDR2 SQIVND (reference sequence). CDR3 size: 14 residues. CDR3 sequence (DNA): TGTGCCAGTAAAGAAGGGGGCCTGAACACTGAAGCTTTCTTT. Its protein product is CASKEGGLNTEAFF.